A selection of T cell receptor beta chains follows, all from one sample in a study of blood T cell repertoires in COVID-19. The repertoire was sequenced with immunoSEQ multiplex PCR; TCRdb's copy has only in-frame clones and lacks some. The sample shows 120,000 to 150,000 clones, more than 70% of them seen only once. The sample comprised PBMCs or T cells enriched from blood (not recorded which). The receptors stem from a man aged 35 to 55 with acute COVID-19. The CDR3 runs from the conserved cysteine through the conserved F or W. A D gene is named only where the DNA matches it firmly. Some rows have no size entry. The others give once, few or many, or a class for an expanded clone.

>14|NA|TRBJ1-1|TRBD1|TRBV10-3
TGTGCCATCAGGCCATCAGGGGGCAGAGGTGAAGCTTTCTTT
CAIRPSGGRGEAFF
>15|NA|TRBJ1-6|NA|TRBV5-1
TGCGCCAGCAGCTTGGGACAGAACAATAATTCACCCCTCCACTTT
CASSLGQNNNSPLHF
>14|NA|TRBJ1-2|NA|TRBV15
TGTGCCACCAGTAAAAACCTCCCGGGGATCGGCTACACCTTC
CATSKNLPGIGYTF
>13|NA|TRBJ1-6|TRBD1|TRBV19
TGTGCCAGTAAGATGGGACAGGGTAAACCCCTCCACTTT
CASKMGQGKPLHF
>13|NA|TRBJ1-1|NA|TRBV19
TGTGCCAGTAGTACGATGGACAGAATTGAAGCTTTCTTT
CASSTMDRIEAFF
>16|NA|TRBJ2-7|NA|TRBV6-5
TGTGCCAGCAGTTACTCAATATTACAGGGGAGGAACGAGCAGTACTTC
CASSYSILQGRNEQYF
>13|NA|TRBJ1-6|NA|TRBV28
TGTGCCAGTCGAGGTACCGGGGATTCACCCCTCCACTTT
CASRGTGDSPLHF
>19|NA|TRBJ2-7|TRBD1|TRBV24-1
TGTGCCACCAGTGATTTAAACACAAATCAACGACAGGGGGCCTACGAGCAGTACTTC
CATSDLNTNQRQGAYEQYF
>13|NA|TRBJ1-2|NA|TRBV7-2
TGTGCCAGCAGCTTAGTTCCCGAGGAAGGCTACACCTTC
CASSLVPEEGYTF
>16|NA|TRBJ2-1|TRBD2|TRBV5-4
TGTGCCAGCAGCGAGGGGGGCGGGAGGACCTACAATGAGCAGTTCTTC
CASSEGGGRTYNEQFF
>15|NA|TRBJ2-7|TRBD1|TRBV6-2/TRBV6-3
TGTGCCAGCAGTTACCGAACAGGGGGCTCCTACGAGCAGTACTTC
CASSYRTGGSYEQYF
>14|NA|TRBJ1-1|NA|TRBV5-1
TGCGCCAGCAGCTTGGCCGCTAGGGGCACTGAAGCTTTCTTT
CASSLAARGTEAFF
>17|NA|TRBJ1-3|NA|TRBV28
TGTGCCAGCAGTCCCACCTACCTTAAGAGCTCTGGAAACACCATATATTTT
CASSPTYLKSSGNTIYF
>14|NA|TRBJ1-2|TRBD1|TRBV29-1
TGCAGCGTTACACCGGGACAGGGCGCCGATGGCTACACCTTC
CSVTPGQGADGYTF
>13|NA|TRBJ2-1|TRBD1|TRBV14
TGTGCCAGCAGCCAAAACAGGGGAAATGAGCAGTTCTTC
CASSQNRGNEQFF
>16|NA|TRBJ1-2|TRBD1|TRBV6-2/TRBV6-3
TGTGCCAGCAGTTCCACTCGGGACAGAAGTAACTATGGCTACACCTTC
CASSSTRDRSNYGYTF
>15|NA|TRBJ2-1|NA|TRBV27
TGTGCCAGCAGAACGGGACTTTCCTCCTACAATGAGCAGTTCTTC
CASRTGLSSYNEQFF
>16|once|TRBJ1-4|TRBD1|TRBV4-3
TGCGCCAGCAGCCAGGGACAGAGACCAACTAATGAAAAACTGTTTTTT
CASSQGQRPTNEKLFF